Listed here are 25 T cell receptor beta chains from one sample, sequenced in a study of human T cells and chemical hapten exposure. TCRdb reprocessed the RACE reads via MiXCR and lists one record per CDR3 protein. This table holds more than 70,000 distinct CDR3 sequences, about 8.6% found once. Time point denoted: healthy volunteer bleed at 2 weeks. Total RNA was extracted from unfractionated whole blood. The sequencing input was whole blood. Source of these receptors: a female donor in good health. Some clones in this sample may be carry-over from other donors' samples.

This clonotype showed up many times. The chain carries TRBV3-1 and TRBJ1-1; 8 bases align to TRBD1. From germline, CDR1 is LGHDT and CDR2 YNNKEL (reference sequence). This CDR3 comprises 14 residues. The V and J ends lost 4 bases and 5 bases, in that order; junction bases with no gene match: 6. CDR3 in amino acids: CASSLGQGGTEAFF. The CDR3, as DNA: TGTGCCAGCAGCCTCGGACAGGGTGGAACTGAAGCTTTCTTT.

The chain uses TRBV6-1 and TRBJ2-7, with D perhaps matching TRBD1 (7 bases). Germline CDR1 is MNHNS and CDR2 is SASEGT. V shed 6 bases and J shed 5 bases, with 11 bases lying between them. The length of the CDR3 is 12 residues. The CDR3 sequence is CASSARGDEQYF. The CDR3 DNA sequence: TGTGCCAGCAGCGCCAGGGGGGACGAGCAGTACTTC.

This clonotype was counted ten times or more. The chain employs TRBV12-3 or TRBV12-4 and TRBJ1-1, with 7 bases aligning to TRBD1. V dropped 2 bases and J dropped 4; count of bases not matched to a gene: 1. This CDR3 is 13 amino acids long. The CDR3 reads CASSLSGGTEAFF. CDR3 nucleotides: TGTGCCAGCAGTTTATCAGGGGGCACTGAAGCTTTCTTT.

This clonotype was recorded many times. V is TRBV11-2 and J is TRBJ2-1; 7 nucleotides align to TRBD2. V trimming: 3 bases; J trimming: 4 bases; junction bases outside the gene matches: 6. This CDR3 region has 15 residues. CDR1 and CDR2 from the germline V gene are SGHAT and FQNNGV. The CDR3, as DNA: TGTGCCAGCAGCTTTTTGGTGGGAGGGTACAATGAGCAGTTCTTC. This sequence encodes CASSFLVGGYNEQFF.

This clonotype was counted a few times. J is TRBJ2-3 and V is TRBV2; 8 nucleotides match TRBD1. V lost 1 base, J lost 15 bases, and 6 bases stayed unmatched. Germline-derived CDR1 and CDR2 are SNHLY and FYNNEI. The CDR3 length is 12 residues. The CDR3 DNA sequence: TGTGCCAGCAGTGAAGATCGGGACAGGAAATATTTT. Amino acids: CASSEDRDRKYF.

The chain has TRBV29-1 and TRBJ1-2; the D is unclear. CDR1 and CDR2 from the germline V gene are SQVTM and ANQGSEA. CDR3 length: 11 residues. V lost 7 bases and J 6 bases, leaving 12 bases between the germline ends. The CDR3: CSAGRSNGYTF. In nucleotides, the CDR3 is TGCAGCGCCGGAAGAAGTAATGGCTACACCTTC.

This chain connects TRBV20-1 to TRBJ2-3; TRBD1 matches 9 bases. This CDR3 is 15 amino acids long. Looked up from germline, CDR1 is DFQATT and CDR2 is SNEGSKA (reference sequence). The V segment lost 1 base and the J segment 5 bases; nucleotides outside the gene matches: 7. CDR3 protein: CSARGPRQGEDTQYF. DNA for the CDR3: TGCAGTGCTAGAGGCCCGAGACAGGGGGAAGATACGCAGTATTTT.

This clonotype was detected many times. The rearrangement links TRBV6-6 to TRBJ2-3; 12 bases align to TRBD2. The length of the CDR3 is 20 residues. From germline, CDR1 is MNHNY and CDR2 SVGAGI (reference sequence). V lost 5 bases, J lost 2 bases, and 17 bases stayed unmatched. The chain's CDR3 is CASSGPGLAGTNRDTDTQYF. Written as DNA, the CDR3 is TGTGCCAGCAGTGGCCCAGGACTAGCGGGGACTAATCGAGACACAGATACGCAGTATTTT.

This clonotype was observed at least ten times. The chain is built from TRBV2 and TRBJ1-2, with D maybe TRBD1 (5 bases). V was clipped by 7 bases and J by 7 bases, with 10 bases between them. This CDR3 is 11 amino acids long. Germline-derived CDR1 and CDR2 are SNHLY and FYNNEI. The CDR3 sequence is CASKDRFGYTF. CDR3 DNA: TGTGCCAGCAAAGACAGATTTGGCTACACCTTC.

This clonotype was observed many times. The CDR3 DNA reads as TGTGCCATCAGTGAAACCGACAGGAGCAGCTCCTACGAGCAGTACTTC. Protein product: CAISETDRSSSYEQYF. The rearrangement uses TRBV10-3 and TRBJ2-7; a weak D match, TRBD1 (6 bases). This CDR3 is built from 16 residues. Between the trimmed V and J ends, which lost 3 bases and 0 bases, there was a span of 15 bases. Germline lookup yields CDR1 ENHRY and CDR2 SYGVKD.

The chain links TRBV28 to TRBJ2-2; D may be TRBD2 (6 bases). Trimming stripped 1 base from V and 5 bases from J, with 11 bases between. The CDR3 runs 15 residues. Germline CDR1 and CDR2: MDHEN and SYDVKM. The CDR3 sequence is CASSLSGSYTGELFF. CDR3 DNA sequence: TGTGCCAGCAGTTTATCCGGGAGTTATACCGGGGAGCTGTTTTTT.

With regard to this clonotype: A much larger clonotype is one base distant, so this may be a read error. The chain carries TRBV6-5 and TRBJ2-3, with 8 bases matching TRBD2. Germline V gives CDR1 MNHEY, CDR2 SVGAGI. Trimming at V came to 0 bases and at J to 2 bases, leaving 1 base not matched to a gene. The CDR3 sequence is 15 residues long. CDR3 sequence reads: CASSYSTSVTDTQYF. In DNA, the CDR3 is TGTGCCAGCAGTTACTCGACTAGCGTCACAGATACGCAGTATTTT.

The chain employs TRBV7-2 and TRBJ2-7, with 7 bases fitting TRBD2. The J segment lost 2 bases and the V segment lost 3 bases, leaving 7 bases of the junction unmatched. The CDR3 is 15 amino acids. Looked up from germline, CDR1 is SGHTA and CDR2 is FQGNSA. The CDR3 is CASSLRAAGTYEQYF. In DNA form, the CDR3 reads TGTGCCAGCAGCTTGCGGGCAGCGGGGACCTACGAGCAGTACTTC.

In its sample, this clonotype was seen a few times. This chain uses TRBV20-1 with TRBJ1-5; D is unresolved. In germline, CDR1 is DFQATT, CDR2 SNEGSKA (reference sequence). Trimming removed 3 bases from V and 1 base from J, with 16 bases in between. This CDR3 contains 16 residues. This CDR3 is CSASLVGVRSNQPQHF. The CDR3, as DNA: TGCAGTGCTAGTCTCGTCGGAGTAAGGAGCAATCAGCCCCAGCATTTT.

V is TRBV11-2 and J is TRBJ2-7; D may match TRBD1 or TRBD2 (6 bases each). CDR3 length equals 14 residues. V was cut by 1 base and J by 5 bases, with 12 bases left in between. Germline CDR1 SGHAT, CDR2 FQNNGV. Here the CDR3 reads CASSLGGALDEQYF. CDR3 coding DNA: TGTGCCAGCAGCTTAGGGGGGGCCTTGGACGAGCAGTACTTC.

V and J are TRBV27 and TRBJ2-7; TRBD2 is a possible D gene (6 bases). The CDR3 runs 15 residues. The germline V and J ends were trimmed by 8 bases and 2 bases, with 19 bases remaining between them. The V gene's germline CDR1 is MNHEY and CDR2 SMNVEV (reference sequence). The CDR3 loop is CASSSRGKETYEQYF. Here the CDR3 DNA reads TGTGCCAGCTCCAGCCGCGGGAAAGAAACCTACGAGCAGTACTTC.

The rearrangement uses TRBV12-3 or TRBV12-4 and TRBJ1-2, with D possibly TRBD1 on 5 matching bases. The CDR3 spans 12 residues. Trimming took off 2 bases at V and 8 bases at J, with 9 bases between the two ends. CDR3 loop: CASSLLGGGYTF. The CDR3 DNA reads TGTGCCAGCAGTTTATTGGGGGGGGGCTACACCTTC.

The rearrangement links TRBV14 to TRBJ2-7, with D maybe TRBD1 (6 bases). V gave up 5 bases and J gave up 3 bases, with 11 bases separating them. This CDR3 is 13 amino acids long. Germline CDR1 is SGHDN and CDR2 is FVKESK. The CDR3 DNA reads TGTGCCAGCAGCGTTCGGGACAACTACGAGCAGTACTTC. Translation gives CASSVRDNYEQYF.

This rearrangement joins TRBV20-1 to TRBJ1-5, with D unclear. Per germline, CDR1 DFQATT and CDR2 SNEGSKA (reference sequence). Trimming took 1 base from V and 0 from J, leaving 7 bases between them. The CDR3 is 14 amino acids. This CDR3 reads CSARGVNSNQPQHF. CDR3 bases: TGCAGTGCTAGAGGGGTAAATAGCAATCAGCCCCAGCATTTT.

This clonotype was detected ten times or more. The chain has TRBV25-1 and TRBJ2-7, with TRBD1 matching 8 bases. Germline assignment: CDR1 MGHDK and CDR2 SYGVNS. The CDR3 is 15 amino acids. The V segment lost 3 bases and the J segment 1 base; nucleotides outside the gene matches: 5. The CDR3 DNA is TGTGCCAGCAGTGAGGGGACAGGCAGGTCCTACGAGCAGTACTTC. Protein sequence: CASSEGTGRSYEQYF.

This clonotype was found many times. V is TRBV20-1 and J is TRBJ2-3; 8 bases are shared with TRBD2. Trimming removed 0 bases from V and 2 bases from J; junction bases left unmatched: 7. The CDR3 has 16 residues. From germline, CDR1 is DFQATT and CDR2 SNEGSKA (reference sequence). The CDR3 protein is CSAREQLAEFTDTQYF. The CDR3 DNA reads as TGCAGTGCTAGAGAGCAACTAGCGGAGTTCACAGATACGCAGTATTTT.

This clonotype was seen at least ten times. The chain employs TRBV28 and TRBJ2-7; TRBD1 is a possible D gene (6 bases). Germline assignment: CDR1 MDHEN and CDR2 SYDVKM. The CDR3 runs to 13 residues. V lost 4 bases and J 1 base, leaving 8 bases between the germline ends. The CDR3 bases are TGTGCCAGCAGTTCCGGACAGTCCTACGAGCAGTACTTC. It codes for CASSSGQSYEQYF.

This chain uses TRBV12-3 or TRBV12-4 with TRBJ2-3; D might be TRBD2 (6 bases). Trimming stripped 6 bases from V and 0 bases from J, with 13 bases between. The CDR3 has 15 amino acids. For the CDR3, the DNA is TGTGCCAGCAGCTTTAGCGGTACTAGCACAGATACGCAGTATTTT. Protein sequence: CASSFSGTSTDTQYF.

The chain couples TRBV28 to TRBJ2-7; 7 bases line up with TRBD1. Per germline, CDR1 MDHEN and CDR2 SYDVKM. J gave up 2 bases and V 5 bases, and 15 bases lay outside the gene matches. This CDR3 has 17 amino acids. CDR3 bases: TGTGCCAGCAGTCTAGATCCGGGACAGACATCTCCCTACGAGCAGTACTTC. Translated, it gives CASSLDPGQTSPYEQYF.

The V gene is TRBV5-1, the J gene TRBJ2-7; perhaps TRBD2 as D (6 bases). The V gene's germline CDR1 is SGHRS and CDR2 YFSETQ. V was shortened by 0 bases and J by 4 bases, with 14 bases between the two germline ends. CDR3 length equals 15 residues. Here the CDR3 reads CASSLDGSIGYEQYF. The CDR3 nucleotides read TGCGCCAGCAGCTTGGACGGGAGTATCGGGTACGAGCAGTACTTC.